Reported below is one T cell receptor beta chain. Its antigen is not known. This specimen comes from a study of shared clonotypes between healthy human individuals. The overall study: Each donor contributed plates that comprised three CD4 naive, three CD4 memory, two CD8 naive and one CD8 memory.

Deep-level running was used for the assay. The data were produced by immunoSEQ multiplex PCR, yet TCRdb's version contains in-frame clones alone and is incomplete. The sample yields around 700,000 clones, around 72% seen once. CDR1 is GTSNPN, CDR2 SVGIG, per germline (reference sequence). Trimming took 2 bases from V and 2 from J; bases not matched to a gene: 2. This CDR3 comprises 14 residues. The study, taken as a whole, reports: All-four-donor shared clonotypes had higher generation probabilities than non-shared clonotypes did.

Specimen: memory CD4+ T cells sorted from blood. Subset noted: CD45RA-negative fraction. The sequence was obtained from a woman younger than 45 in good health. The chain uses TRBV30 and TRBJ2-2; TRBD2 matches 7 bases. CDR3 nucleotide sequence: TGTGCCTGGAGTACGGGACTAAACACCGGGGAGCTGTTTTTT. This codes for CAWSTGLNTGELFF. Supplemented by reference TRBV30 and TRBJ2-2, the full variable domain reads SQTIHQWPATLVQPVGSPLSLECTVEGTSNPNLYWYRQAAGRGLQLLFYSVGIGQISSEVPQNLSASRPQDRQFILSSKKLLLSDSGFYLCAWSTGLNTGELFFGEGSRLTVL.